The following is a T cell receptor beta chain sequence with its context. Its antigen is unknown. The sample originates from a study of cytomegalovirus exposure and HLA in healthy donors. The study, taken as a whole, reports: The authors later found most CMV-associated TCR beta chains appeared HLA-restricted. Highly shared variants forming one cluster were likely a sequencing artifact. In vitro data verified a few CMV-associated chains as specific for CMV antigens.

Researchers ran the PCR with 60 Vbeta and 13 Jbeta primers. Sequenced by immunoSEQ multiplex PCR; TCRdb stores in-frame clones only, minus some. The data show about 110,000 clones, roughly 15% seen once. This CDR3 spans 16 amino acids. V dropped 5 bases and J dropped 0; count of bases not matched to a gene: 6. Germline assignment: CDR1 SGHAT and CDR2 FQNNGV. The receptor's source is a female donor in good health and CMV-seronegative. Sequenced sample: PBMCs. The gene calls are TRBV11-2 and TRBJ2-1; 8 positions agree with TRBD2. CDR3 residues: CASSKLAGSSYNEQFF. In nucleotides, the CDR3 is TGTGCCAGCAGCAAGCTAGCGGGTAGCTCCTACAATGAGCAGTTCTTC. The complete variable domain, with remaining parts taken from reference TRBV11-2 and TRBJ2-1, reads EAGVAQSPRYKIIEKRQSVAFWCNPISGHATLYWYQQILGQGPKLLIQFQNNGVVDDSQLPKDRFSAERLKGVDSTLKIQPAKLEDSAVYLCASSKLAGSSYNEQFFGPGTRLTVL.